The 27 T cell receptor beta chains below all came from one sample that was sequenced in a study of blood T cell repertoires in COVID-19. Assay used: immunoSEQ multiplex PCR; TCRdb lists only in-frame clones, some missing. The data contain roughly 130,000 clones, around 90% of them singletons. The sequencing input was peripheral blood. The origin of the receptors is a man aged 45-65 years with active COVID-19.

This clone was picked up a small number of times. This rearrangement joins TRBV15 to TRBJ1-5; D uncertain. Germline CDR1 and CDR2: LNHNV and YYDKDF (reference sequence). This CDR3 is 14 amino acids long. With 4 bases removed from V and 2 bases from J, the gap between germline ends came to 9 bases. CDR3 sequence: CATSKGGGNQPQHF. DNA for the CDR3: TGTGCCACCAGCAAAGGCGGTGGCAATCAGCCCCAGCATTTT.

V and J are TRBV7-9 and TRBJ2-1; 8 nucleotides align to TRBD2. The CDR3 is 15 residues long. CDR1 SEHNR and CDR2 FQNEAQ come from the germline V gene (reference sequence). J was trimmed by 2 bases and V by 4 bases; bases with no gene match: 4. CDR3 in DNA: TGTGCCAGCAGCTCCGGGGGGGCCCCCTACAATGAGCAGTTCTTC. Its translation is CASSSGGAPYNEQFF.

The rearrangement links TRBV5-4 to TRBJ2-5; no definite D call. Germline CDR1 reads SGHNT; CDR2 reads YYREEE (reference sequence). The CDR3 has 14 amino acids. The ends were cut back, 0 bases at V and 2 bases at J, with 8 bases in the middle. CDR3 region: CASSLGQTQETQYF. The CDR3 DNA reads as TGTGCCAGCAGCTTGGGCCAGACTCAAGAGACCCAGTACTTC.

The DNA for the CDR3 is TGTGCCACCAGCAGAGATATCGGTAGCGGGGCGATCAATGAGCAGTTCTTC. Amino acids: CATSRDIGSGAINEQFF. The V gene is TRBV15, the J gene TRBJ2-1; 8 bases line up with TRBD2. This CDR3 spans 17 amino acids. Losses at the gene ends were 0 bases for V and 6 bases for J; bases not matched to a gene: 10. The V gene's germline CDR1 is LNHNV and CDR2 YYDKDF (reference sequence).

This chain uses TRBV27 with TRBJ2-7; 13 bases match TRBD2. Trimming at V came to 0 bases and at J to 2 bases, leaving 7 bases not matched to a gene. Per germline, CDR1 MNHEY and CDR2 SMNVEV (reference sequence). This CDR3 has 18 residues. The CDR3 loop is CASSLSGRGTSGAYEQYF. CDR3 nucleotides: TGTGCCAGCAGTTTATCCGGCAGGGGGACTAGCGGGGCCTACGAGCAGTACTTC.

This chain links TRBV9 with TRBJ1-2; possibly TRBD1 for D (5 bases). V was trimmed by 4 bases and J by 1 base, leaving 14 bases between them. Germline values: CDR1 SGDLS, CDR2 YYNGEE. This CDR3 region has 15 residues. For the CDR3, the DNA is TGTGCCAGCAGCCAGGGTGGCAGACTTAACTATGGCTACACCTTC. It yields the protein CASSQGGRLNYGYTF.

This clone appeared a single time. The chain uses TRBV6-1 and TRBJ1-2; the match to TRBD1 covers 10 bases. The trim removed 3 bases at V and 0 bases at J, leaving 7 bases unmatched. Per germline, CDR1 MNHNS and CDR2 SASEGT. This CDR3 has 17 amino acids. DNA of the CDR3: TGTGCCAGCAGTGAGGGGGACAGGGGCAGAGCTAACTATGGCTACACCTTC. The encoded protein is CASSEGDRGRANYGYTF.

This clone was found once. The J gene is TRBJ1-3, the V gene TRBV11-2, with 8 positions matching TRBD1. Trimming at V came to 2 bases and at J to 9 bases, leaving 3 bases not matched to a gene. From germline, CDR1 is SGHAT and CDR2 FQNNGV. The CDR3 covers 13 residues. The CDR3 protein is CASSLNTGGTIYF. The DNA for the CDR3 is TGTGCCAGCAGCTTAAACACAGGGGGCACCATATATTTT.

The chain employs TRBV5-1 and TRBJ1-2; TRBD1 is a possible D gene (6 bases). This CDR3 has 13 amino acids. Germline CDR1 SGHRS, CDR2 YFSETQ. The V end was cut by 2 bases, the J end by 8 bases, with 13 bases between. The CDR3 spells CASSLAQGLGYTF. The CDR3 nucleotides are TGCGCCAGCAGCTTAGCCCAGGGGTTAGGCTACACCTTC.

CDR3 nucleotide sequence: TGTGCTAGTGGCCCGATAACCAGCGGGAGGGATGTCACCGGGGAGCTGTTTTTT. Translation gives CASGPITSGRDVTGELFF. The gene calls are TRBV12-5 and TRBJ2-2; 10 nucleotides agree with TRBD2. The germline gives CDR1 LGHNT, CDR2 FRNRAP. The CDR3 runs 18 residues. V lost 6 bases, J lost 4 bases, and 14 bases stayed unmatched. The full variable domain, its missing parts supplied by reference TRBV12-5 and TRBJ2-2, is DARVTQTPRHKVTEMGQEVTMRCQPILGHNTVFWYRQTMMQGLELLAYFRNRAPLDDSGMPKDRFSAEMPDATLATLKIQPSEPRDSAVYFCASGPITSGRDVTGELFFGEGSRLTVL.

This clone was picked up one time. The genes are TRBV20-1 and TRBJ2-7, with 7 positions matching TRBD2. From germline, CDR1 is DFQATT and CDR2 SNEGSKA (reference sequence). Losses at the gene ends were 3 bases for V and 5 bases for J; bases not matched to a gene: 4. The CDR3 contains 12 residues. Here the CDR3 reads CSASAGVNEQYV. CDR3 nucleotide sequence: TGCAGTGCTAGTGCGGGAGTAAACGAGCAGTACGTC.

V gene TRBV5-1 combines with J gene TRBJ2-7; no clear D gene. The CDR3 sequence is 13 residues long. V lost 7 bases, J lost 2 bases, and 13 bases lay in between. CDR1 is SGHRS, CDR2 YFSETQ, per germline. CDR3 amino acids: CASRWAEPYEQYF. CDR3 sequence (DNA): TGCGCCAGCCGGTGGGCAGAGCCCTACGAGCAGTACTTC.

This clone has a handful of counts. The chain couples TRBV4-2 to TRBJ2-2; D ambiguous. The CDR3 has 14 amino acids. Looked up from germline, CDR1 is LGHNA and CDR2 is YNFKEQ. V lost 0 bases to trimming and J lost 6 bases, with 8 bases between them. Here the CDR3 reads CASSQDPVAGELFF. CDR3 DNA sequence: TGTGCCAGCAGCCAAGATCCTGTTGCCGGGGAGCTGTTTTTT.

In this sample, this clone turned up a few times. CDR3 residues: CASSYSGDRGGITYEQYF. The CDR3 DNA follows: TGTGCCAGCAGTTACTCAGGAGATCGCGGGGGGATAACCTACGAGCAGTACTTC. The J gene is TRBJ2-7, the V gene TRBV6-2 or TRBV6-3; TRBD2 matches 8 bases. There are 18 residues in the CDR3. CDR1 and CDR2 from the germline V gene are MNHEY and SVGEGT. J gave up 2 bases and V 0 bases, and 12 bases lay outside the gene matches.

The chain has TRBV5-1 and TRBJ2-3, with TRBD2 identical over 7 bases. The germline V gene encodes CDR1 SGHRS and CDR2 YFSETQ. The CDR3 covers 14 residues. V gave up 7 bases and J gave up 2 bases; unmatched junction bases: 7. In DNA, the CDR3 is TGCGCCAGCCGGAGCGGGGCCTTCACAGATACGCAGTATTTT. It codes for CASRSGAFTDTQYF.

This chain uses TRBV7-6 with TRBJ2-1; TRBD2 matches at 11 bases. V shed 4 bases and J 9 bases; nucleotides not matched to a gene: 11. Per germline, CDR1 SGHVS and CDR2 FNYEAQ. CDR3 length: 16 residues. CDR3 in amino acids: CASSSKTSGIDVEQFF. The CDR3, as DNA: TGTGCCAGCAGCTCCAAGACTAGCGGGATCGACGTTGAGCAGTTCTTC.

The V and J genes are TRBV5-1 and TRBJ2-3, with a weak D call TRBD1 (5 bases). Germline loops: CDR1 SGHRS, CDR2 YFSETQ. The germline V and J ends were trimmed by 1 base and 2 bases, with 8 bases remaining between them. The CDR3 loop spans 14 amino acids. CDR3 coding DNA: TGCGCCAGCAGCTTGTTAGGGGACACAGATACGCAGTATTTT. This sequence encodes CASSLLGDTDTQYF.

This clone came up a few times. This sequence joins TRBV9 and TRBJ2-7, with 8 positions matching TRBD2. The CDR3 is made up of 15 amino acids. Germline lookup yields CDR1 SGDLS and CDR2 YYNGEE. The V segment lost 2 bases and the J segment 1 base; nucleotides outside the gene matches: 5. The CDR3 DNA is TGTGCCAGCAGCGTCTTAGCGGGACCGTCCTACGAGCAGTACTTC. This sequence encodes CASSVLAGPSYEQYF.

This clone was recorded only once. This chain connects TRBV5-8 to TRBJ2-6, with 8 bases matching TRBD1. CDR1 SGHTS and CDR2 YDEGEE come from the germline V gene. V lost 6 bases and J lost 0; bases outside the gene matches: 8. CDR3 length: 17 residues. The CDR3 loop is CASTAGTGFSGANVLTF. For the CDR3, the DNA is TGTGCCAGCACTGCCGGGACAGGTTTCTCTGGGGCCAACGTCCTGACTTTC.

The genes are TRBV4-2 and TRBJ1-2; D is perhaps TRBD1 (6 bases). Trimming took off 2 bases at V and 2 bases at J, with 12 bases between the two ends. The CDR3 has 15 residues. Germline V gene sequence: CDR1 LGHNA, CDR2 YNFKEQ. CDR3 in amino acids: CASSQPTGINYGYTF. The CDR3 DNA reads TGTGCCAGCAGCCAACCGACAGGAATCAACTATGGCTACACCTTC.

The rearrangement links TRBV5-4 to TRBJ2-3; 8 nucleotides match TRBD2. Trimming at V came to 1 base and at J to 4 bases, leaving 5 bases not matched to a gene. From germline, CDR1 is SGHNT and CDR2 YYREEE (reference sequence). The CDR3 sequence is 15 residues long. The chain's CDR3 is CASSLRSGSADTQYF. The CDR3 coding sequence is TGTGCCAGCAGCTTGAGAAGCGGGAGCGCAGATACGCAGTATTTT.

V usage is TRBV21-1 and J usage is TRBJ2-7; whether TRBD2, the table's D call, matches the DNA was not checked. TRBV21-1 is listed as a pseudogene. This CDR3 has 8 amino acids. The CDR3 DNA sequence: TGTGCCAGCCTCGCGGGGTACGTC. Its protein is CASLAGYV.

The chain couples TRBV7-8 to TRBJ1-1; D call uncertain. The CDR3 spans 13 residues. Germline values: CDR1 SGHVS, CDR2 FQNEAQ. Trimming pared 2 bases from V and 10 bases from J, leaving 14 bases between. CDR3 DNA sequence: TGTGCCAGCAGCTTAAGTGAGGGAAGCCGAGCTTTCTTT. Translation: CASSLSEGSRAFF.

This chain connects TRBV18 to TRBJ2-2; TRBD2 agrees at 13 bases. Germline CDR1 and CDR2: KGHSH and LQKENI. This CDR3 is 17 amino acids long. V lost 0 bases to trimming and J lost 6 bases; unmatched junction nucleotides: 4. This CDR3 is CASSPPGLAGYAGELFF. The CDR3 DNA reads TGTGCCAGCTCACCACCGGGACTAGCGGGATATGCCGGGGAGCTGTTTTTT.

The chain employs TRBV7-8 and TRBJ1-2, with D possibly being TRBD1 (5 bases). Germline CDR1 and CDR2: SGHVS and FQNEAQ. The CDR3 contains 15 residues. Trimming shortened V by 3 bases and J by 5 bases, and 16 bases separated the two germline ends. The chain's CDR3 is CASSFNIRGGYGYTF. CDR3 nucleotides: TGTGCCAGCAGCTTTAATATTCGGGGGGGGTATGGCTACACCTTC.

The chain links TRBV24-1 to TRBJ2-1; tentative D call: TRBD1 (6 bases). V lost 5 bases to trimming and J lost 6 bases, with 16 bases between them. Germline CDR1 and CDR2: KGHDR and SFDVKD. The CDR3 has 15 amino acids. The CDR3 here is CATSGVRDIINEQFF. DNA for the CDR3: TGTGCCACCAGTGGAGTTCGGGACATAATCAATGAGCAGTTCTTC.

This rearrangement joins TRBV18 to TRBJ1-2; 9 positions match TRBD1. Germline V gene sequence: CDR1 KGHSH, CDR2 LQKENI. The CDR3 runs 16 residues. J lost 1 base, V lost 3 bases, and 6 bases had no gene match. The CDR3 protein is CASSPSTGGGNYGYTF. Here the CDR3 DNA reads TGTGCCAGCTCACCTAGTACAGGGGGCGGTAACTATGGCTACACCTTC.